A few counts support the clone carrying this T cell receptor (beta chain). The data belong to a study of cytomegalovirus exposure and HLA in healthy donors. Vbeta (60) and Jbeta (13) primers were used in the PCR. Study processing details: In a later analysis, the count reached approximately 80 million unique TCR beta chains, with about 12 million shared. Here immunoSEQ multiplex PCR was the method, and the copy in TCRdb shows in-frame clones only, minus some. V, J and clone size reflect that table, while D and trimming were determined from the DNA. The sample contains some 190,000 clones, roughly 10% of which appear only once. Germline V CDR1 and CDR2: LNHDA, SQIVND (reference sequence). Trimming at V came to 6 bases and at J to 4 bases, leaving 10 bases not matched to a gene. The CDR3 sequence is 16 residues long.

The sequence derives from a woman aged 30 to 39 in good health and CMV-seropositive. Input material: PBMCs. The rearrangement uses TRBV19 and TRBJ2-1; 9 bases map to TRBD1. CDR3 coding DNA: TGTGCCAGTAGACCACCTACAGGGGGCGCTTACAATGAGCAGTTCTTC. The encoded protein is CASRPPTGGAYNEQFF.